This TCR beta chain was observed in a study of T-cell memory formation after mild COVID-19. In TCRdb, the 5' RACE reads were re-called with MiXCR into one record per CDR3 protein. The table shows roughly 200,000 distinct CDR3 sequences, with 16% occurring only once. Sample: PBMCs or a T cell subset sorted from them (not recorded which). The origin of this receptor is an adult woman who had mild COVID-19 (a few samples of this study predate the infection). Cell type and time point are not known.

This CDR3 reads CASSKGERLAKNTGELFF. The CDR3, as DNA: TGTGCCAGCAGCAAAGGGGAGAGACTAGCGAAAAACACCGGGGAGCTGTTTTTT. This chain connects TRBV21-1 to TRBJ2-2; the table's TRBD2 call for D was not verified on the DNA. TRBV21-1 represents a pseudogene. The CDR3 extends over 18 amino acids.